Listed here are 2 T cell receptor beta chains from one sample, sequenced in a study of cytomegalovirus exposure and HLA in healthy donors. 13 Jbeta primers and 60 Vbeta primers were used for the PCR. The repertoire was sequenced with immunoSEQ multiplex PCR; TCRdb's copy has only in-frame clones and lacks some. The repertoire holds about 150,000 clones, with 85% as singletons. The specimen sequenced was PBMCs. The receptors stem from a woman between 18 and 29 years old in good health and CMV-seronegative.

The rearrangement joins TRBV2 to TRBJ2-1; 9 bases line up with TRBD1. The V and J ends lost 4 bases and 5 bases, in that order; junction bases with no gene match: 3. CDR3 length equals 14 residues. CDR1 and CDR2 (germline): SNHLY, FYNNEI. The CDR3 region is CASSARTGDNEQFF. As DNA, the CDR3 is TGTGCCAGCAGTGCCAGGACAGGGGACAATGAGCAGTTCTTC.

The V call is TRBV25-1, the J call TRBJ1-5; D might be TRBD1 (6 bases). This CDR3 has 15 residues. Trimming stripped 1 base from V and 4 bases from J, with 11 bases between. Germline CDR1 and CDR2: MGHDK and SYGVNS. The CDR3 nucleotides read TGTGCCAGCAGTGAATTGGACAGCCCAAATCAGCCCCAGCATTTT. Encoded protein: CASSELDSPNQPQHF.